The clone carrying this T cell receptor beta chain was seen only a few times. The sample has other DNA sequences that encode this CDR3 too. The sample originates from a study of shared clonotypes between healthy human individuals. V lost 3 bases and J 7 bases, leaving 9 bases between the germline ends. The CDR3 loop spans 12 amino acids. Germline-derived CDR1 and CDR2 are SGHAT and FQNNGV. Genomic DNA per cell subset filled all wells of several immunoSEQ plates. Some 29,000 T cell genomes (about 210 ng DNA) went into each sorted-subset replicate. The method was immunoSEQ multiplex PCR; TCRdb's version includes in-frame clones alone and lacks a portion of them. The sample has about 2 million clones; 90% to 95% are singletons.

This clonotype originated in a man younger than 35 in good health. Sequencing was carried out using naive CD4+ T cells sorted from blood. This sample's subset: CD45RA+ positively selected. The V and J genes are TRBV11-2 and TRBJ1-1; a weak D match, TRBD1 (5 bases). The CDR3 DNA follows: TGTGCCAGCAGCTTGGGGGGGTATGAAGCTTTCTTT. It yields the protein CASSLGGYEAFF. The variable domain in full, with the rest retrieved from reference TRBV11-2 and TRBJ1-1, is EAGVAQSPRYKIIEKRQSVAFWCNPISGHATLYWYQQILGQGPKLLIQFQNNGVVDDSQLPKDRFSAERLKGVDSTLKIQPAKLEDSAVYLCASSLGGYEAFFGQGTRLTVV.